This T cell receptor beta chain appears in the sequencing data of a study of glioma-infiltrating T cells after dendritic cell vaccination. Across the study: Dendritic cells derived from monocytes and pulsed with autologous tumor lysate formed the vaccine. Three intradermal dendritic cell vaccine injections were given every two weeks.

There are 17 residues in the CDR3. The germline V gene has CDR1 SGHKS and CDR2 YYEKEE (reference sequence). Germline trimming cut 0 bases from V and 7 bases from J; bases unmatched to any gene: 7. Primers: 60 V beta forward and 13 J beta reverse. Data came from immunoSEQ multiplex PCR; TCRdb stores just in-frame clones and leaves some out. The sample carries 45,000 to 55,000 clones, roughly 87% recorded once. This clonotype originated in a human donor with glioblastoma. The genes are TRBV5-5 and TRBJ2-1, with 13 positions matching TRBD2. The specimen was blood, collected before dendritic cell vaccination. CDR3 in DNA: TGTGCCAGCAGCTTGGGGACTAGCGGGAGTGGGTTGAATGAGCAGTTCTTC. This sequence encodes CASSLGTSGSGLNEQFF.